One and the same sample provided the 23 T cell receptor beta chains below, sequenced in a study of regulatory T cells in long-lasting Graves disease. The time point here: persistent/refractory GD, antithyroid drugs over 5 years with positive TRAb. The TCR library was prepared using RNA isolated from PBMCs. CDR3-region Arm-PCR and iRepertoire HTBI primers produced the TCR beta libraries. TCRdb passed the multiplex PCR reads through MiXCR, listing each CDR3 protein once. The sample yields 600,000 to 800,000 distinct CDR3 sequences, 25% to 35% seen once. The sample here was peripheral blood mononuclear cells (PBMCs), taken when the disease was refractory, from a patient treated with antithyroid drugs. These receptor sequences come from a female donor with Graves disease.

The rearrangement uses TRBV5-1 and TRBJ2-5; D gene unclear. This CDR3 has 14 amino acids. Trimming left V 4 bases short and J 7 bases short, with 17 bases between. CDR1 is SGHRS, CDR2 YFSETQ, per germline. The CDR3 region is CASSKDPGTGTQYF. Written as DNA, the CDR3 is TGCGCCAGCAGCAAAGACCCCGGAACGGGGACCCAGTACTTC.

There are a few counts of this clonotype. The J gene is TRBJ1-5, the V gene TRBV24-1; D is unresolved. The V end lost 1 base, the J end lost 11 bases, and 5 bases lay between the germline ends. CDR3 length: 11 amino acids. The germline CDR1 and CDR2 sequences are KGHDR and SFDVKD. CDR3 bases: TGTGCCACCAGTGATTTTGGGACCCAGCATTTT. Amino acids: CATSDFGTQHF.

This chain's CDR3 is CASREESSYNSPLHF. CDR3 in DNA: TGTGCCAGCAGGGAGGAGAGCTCCTATAATTCACCCCTCCACTTT. This chain joins TRBV2 and TRBJ1-6; D unresolved. This CDR3 has 15 residues. The germline gives CDR1 SNHLY, CDR2 FYNNEI. The V end was cut by 6 bases, the J end by 0 bases, with 9 bases between.

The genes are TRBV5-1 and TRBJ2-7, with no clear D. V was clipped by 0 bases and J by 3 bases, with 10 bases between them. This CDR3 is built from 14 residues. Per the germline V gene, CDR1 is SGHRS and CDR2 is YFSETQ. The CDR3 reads CASSLGGTYYEQYF. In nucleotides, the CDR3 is TGCGCCAGCAGCTTGGGAGGCACATACTACGAGCAGTACTTC. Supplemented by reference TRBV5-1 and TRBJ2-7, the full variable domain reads KAGVTQTPRYLIKTRGQQVTLSCSPISGHRSVSWYQQTPGQGLQFLFEYFSETQRNKGNFPGRFSGRQFSNSRSEMNVSTLELGDSALYLCASSLGGTYYEQYFGPGTRLTVT.

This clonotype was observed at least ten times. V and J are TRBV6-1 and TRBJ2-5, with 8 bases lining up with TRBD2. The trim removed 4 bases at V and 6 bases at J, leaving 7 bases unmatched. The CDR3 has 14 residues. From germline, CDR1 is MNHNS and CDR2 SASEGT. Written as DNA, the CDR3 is TGTGCCAGCAGTGGGGGACTAGTGGAGAAGACCCAGTACTTC. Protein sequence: CASSGGLVEKTQYF.

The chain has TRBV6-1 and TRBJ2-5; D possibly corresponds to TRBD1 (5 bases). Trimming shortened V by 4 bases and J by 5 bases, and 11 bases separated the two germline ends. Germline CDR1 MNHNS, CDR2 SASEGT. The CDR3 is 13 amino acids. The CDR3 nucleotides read TGTGCCAGCAGTGGGCAGGGAAAGGAGACCCAGTACTTC. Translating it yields CASSGQGKETQYF.

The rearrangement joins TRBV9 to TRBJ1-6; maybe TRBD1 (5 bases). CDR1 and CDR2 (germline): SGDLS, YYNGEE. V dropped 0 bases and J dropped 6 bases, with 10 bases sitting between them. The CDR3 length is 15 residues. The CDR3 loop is CASSVGQGGNSPLHF. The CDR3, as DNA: TGTGCCAGCAGCGTAGGTCAGGGAGGTAATTCACCCCTCCACTTT.

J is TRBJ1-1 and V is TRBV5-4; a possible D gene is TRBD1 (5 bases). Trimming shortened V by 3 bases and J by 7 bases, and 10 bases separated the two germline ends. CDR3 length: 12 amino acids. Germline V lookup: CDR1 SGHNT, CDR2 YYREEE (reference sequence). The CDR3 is CASSWDVDEAFF. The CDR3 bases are TGTGCCAGCAGCTGGGACGTGGATGAAGCTTTCTTT.

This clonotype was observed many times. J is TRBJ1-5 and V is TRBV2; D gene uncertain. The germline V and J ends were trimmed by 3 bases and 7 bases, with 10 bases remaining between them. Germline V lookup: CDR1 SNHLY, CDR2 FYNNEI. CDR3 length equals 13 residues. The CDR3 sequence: CASSDRSQQPQHF. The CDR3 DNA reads TGTGCCAGCAGTGACAGGTCCCAACAGCCCCAGCATTTT.

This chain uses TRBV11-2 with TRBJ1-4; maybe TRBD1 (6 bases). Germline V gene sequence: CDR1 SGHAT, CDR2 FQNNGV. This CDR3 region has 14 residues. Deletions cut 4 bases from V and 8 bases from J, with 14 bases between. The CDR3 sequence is CASSYRDVTEKLFF. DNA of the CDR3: TGTGCCAGCAGCTACAGGGATGTTACCGAAAAACTGTTTTTT.

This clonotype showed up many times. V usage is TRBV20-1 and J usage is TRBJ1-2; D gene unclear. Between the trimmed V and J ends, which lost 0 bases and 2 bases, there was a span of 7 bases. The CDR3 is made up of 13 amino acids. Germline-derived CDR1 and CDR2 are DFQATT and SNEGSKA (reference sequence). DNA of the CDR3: TGCAGTGCTAGAGATCACTACAACTATGGCTACACCTTC. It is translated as CSARDHYNYGYTF.

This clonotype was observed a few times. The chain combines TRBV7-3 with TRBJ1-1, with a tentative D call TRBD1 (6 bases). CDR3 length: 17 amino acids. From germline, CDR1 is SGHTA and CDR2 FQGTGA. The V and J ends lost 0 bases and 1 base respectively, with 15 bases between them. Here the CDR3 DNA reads TGTGCCAGCAGCTTAACGAGACAGGCCAGGGGGAACACTGAAGCTTTCTTT. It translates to CASSLTRQARGNTEAFF.

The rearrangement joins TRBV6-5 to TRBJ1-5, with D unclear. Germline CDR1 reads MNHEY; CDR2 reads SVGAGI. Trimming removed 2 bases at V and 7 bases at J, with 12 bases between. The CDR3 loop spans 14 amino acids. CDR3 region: CASSYIGSRQPQHF. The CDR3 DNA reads TGTGCCAGCAGTTACATAGGATCACGCCAGCCCCAGCATTTT.

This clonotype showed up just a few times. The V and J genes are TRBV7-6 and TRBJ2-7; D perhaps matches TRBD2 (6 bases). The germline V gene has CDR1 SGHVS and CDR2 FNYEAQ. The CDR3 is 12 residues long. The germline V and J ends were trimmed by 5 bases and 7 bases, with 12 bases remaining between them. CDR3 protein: CASSRDSREQYF. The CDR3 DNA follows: TGTGCCAGCAGCCGGGACTCCCGAGAGCAGTACTTC.

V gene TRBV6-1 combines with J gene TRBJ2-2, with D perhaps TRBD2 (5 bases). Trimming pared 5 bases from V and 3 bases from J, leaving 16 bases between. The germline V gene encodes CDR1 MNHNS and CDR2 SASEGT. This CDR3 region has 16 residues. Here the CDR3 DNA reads TGTGCCAGCAGTCACGTTAGCGAGAGGTACACCGGGGAGCTGTTTTTT. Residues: CASSHVSERYTGELFF.

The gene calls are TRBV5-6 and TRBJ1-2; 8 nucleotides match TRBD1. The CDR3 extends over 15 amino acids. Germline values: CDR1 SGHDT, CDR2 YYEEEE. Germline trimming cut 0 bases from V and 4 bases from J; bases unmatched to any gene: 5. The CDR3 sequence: CASSLVGQEPYGYTF. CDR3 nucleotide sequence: TGTGCCAGCAGCTTGGTGGGACAGGAGCCCTATGGCTACACCTTC.

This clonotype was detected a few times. CDR3 region: CASSVAGGYDEQYF. The CDR3 DNA reads as TGCGCCAGCAGTGTGGCAGGGGGCTACGACGAGCAGTACTTC. V and J are TRBV10-2 and TRBJ2-7, with 8 bases matching TRBD1. The V and J ends lost 4 bases and 5 bases, in that order; junction bases with no gene match: 7. CDR1 is WSHSY and CDR2 is SAAADI in the germline V gene. This CDR3 has 14 residues.

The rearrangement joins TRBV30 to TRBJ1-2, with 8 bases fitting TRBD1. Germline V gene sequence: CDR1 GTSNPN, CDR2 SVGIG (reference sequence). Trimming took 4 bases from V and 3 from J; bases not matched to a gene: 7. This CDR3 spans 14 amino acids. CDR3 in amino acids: CAWTPDRGDYGYTF. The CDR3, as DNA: TGTGCCTGGACTCCCGACAGGGGCGACTATGGCTACACCTTC.

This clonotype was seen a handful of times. The CDR3 region is CASSWRGWGPLQETQYF. CDR3 nucleotides: TGTGCCAGCAGCTGGAGGGGGTGGGGTCCCCTCCAAGAGACCCAGTACTTC. J is TRBJ2-5 and V is TRBV11-2; perhaps D is TRBD1 or TRBD2 (6 bases each). CDR1 is SGHAT, CDR2 FQNNGV, per germline. Between the trimmed V and J ends, which lost 4 bases and 1 base, there was a span of 19 bases. The CDR3 totals 17 residues.

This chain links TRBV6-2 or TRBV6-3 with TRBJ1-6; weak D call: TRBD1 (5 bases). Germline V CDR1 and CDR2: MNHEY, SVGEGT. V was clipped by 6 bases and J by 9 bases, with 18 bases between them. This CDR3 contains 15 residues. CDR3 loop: CASSVEGEGGSPLHF. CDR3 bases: TGTGCCAGCAGCGTCGAAGGGGAAGGAGGTTCACCCCTCCACTTT.

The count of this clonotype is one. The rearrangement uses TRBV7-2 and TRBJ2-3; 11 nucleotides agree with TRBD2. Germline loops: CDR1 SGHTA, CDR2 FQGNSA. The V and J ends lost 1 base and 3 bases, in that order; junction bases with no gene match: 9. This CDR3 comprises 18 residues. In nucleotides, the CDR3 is TGTGCCAGCAGCTTAGAACTAGCGGGAGTCGGGAGAACAGATACGCAGTATTTT. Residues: CASSLELAGVGRTDTQYF.

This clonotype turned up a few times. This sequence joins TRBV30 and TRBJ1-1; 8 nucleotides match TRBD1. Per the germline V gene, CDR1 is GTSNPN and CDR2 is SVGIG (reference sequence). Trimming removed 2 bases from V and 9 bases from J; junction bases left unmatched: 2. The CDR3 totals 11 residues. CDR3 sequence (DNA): TGTGCCTGGAGTACAGGGGGAAAAGCTTTCTTT. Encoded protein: CAWSTGGKAFF.

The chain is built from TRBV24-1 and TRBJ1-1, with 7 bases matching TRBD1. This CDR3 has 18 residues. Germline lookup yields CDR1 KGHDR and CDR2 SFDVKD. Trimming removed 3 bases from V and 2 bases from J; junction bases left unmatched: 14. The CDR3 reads CATSDPSRDSLCNTEAFF. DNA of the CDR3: TGTGCCACCAGTGATCCCTCCCGGGACAGCTTATGTAACACTGAAGCTTTCTTT.